The 17 T cell receptor beta chains below come from one sample, sequenced in a study of OX40 agonist ivuxolimab in advanced cancers. The protocol used for the library was the immunoSEQ multiplex PCR assay. Here the immuneACCESS table is served through TCRdb, limited to in-frame sequences with V and J called. Missing clones are a known gap in these copies; in checked studies unresolved V genes cover under half, and the rest lacks a known reason. This sample gives approximately 89,000 clones in total; approximately 91% of them show up just once. 0.7% to 0.9% of the sample goes to the ten largest clones. The specimen was CD4+ or CD8+ T cells sorted from blood, collected in a trial of the OX40 agonist ivuxolimab. Receptors were obtained from an adult with an advanced solid tumor such as melanoma, head and neck, liver or kidney cancer.

The rearrangement joins TRBV7-2 to TRBJ1-4; 12 bases agree with TRBD1. V lost 5 bases, J lost 8 bases, and 12 bases stayed unmatched. From germline, CDR1 is SGHTA and CDR2 FQGNSA. CDR3 size: 17 residues. The CDR3 DNA follows: TGTGCCAGCAGCCCGAAAAGACCCGGGACAGGGGGCGAAAAACTGTTTTTT. It specifies CASSPKRPGTGGEKLFF.

The chain carries TRBV7-7 and TRBJ2-5; D unresolved. The V end lost 4 bases, the J end lost 2 bases, and 14 bases lay between the germline ends. Germline V CDR1 and CDR2: SSHAT, FNYEAQ (reference sequence). This CDR3 comprises 15 residues. CDR3 bases: TGTGCCAGCAGCTCCAGCCGGGCTTGGCAAGAGACCCAGTACTTC. This sequence encodes CASSSSRAWQETQYF.

This sequence joins TRBV28 and TRBJ2-7; TRBD2 might be the D (5 bases). Deletions cut 3 bases from V and 2 bases from J, with 14 bases between. This CDR3 is built from 15 residues. Germline CDR1 and CDR2: MDHEN and SYDVKM. The DNA for the CDR3 is TGTGCCAGCAGTTTGGAAGGGAGTTCGCCCTACGAGCAGTACTTC. As protein: CASSLEGSSPYEQYF.

The gene calls are TRBV9 and TRBJ2-2, with TRBD1 matching 9 bases. This CDR3 comprises 16 residues. V lost 3 bases to trimming and J lost 3 bases; unmatched junction nucleotides: 6. Germline V lookup: CDR1 SGDLS, CDR2 YYNGEE. CDR3 in DNA: TGTGCCAGCAGCGACGCCGGGACAGGGTACACCGGGGAGCTGTTTTTT. The encoded protein is CASSDAGTGYTGELFF.

The CDR3 coding sequence is TGTGCCAGCAACCGACAGGGCGGTAGCAATCAGCCCCAGCATTTT. Its translation is CASNRQGGSNQPQHF. V is TRBV2 and J is TRBJ1-5; the match to TRBD1 covers 7 bases. The CDR3 loop spans 15 amino acids. Germline V gene data show CDR1 as SNHLY and CDR2 as FYNNEI. V trimming: 7 bases; J trimming: 0 bases; junction bases outside the gene matches: 6.

The rearrangement joins TRBV28 to TRBJ2-1; 10 bases agree with TRBD2. V gave up 4 bases and J gave up 4 bases; unmatched junction bases: 13. The CDR3 consists of 18 residues. Per germline, CDR1 MDHEN and CDR2 SYDVKM. The CDR3 DNA follows: TGTGCCAGCAGTTCTACTAGCGGGGCCCCCCTACTATACAATGAGCAGTTCTTC. Protein product: CASSSTSGAPLLYNEQFF.

The J gene is TRBJ1-4, the V gene TRBV28; D remains unclear. CDR1 and CDR2 from the germline V gene are MDHEN and SYDVKM. This CDR3 has 12 amino acids. V dropped 7 bases and J dropped 5 bases, with 8 bases sitting between them. The CDR3 reads CASTSRNEKLFF. The DNA for the CDR3 is TGTGCCAGCACGAGCAGAAATGAAAAACTGTTTTTT. The full variable domain, completed using reference TRBV28 and TRBJ1-4, is DVKVTQSSRYLVKRTGEKVFLECVQDMDHENMFWYRQDPGLGLRLIYFSYDVKMKEKGDIPEGYSVSREKKERFSLILESASTNQTSMYLCASTSRNEKLFFGSGTQLSVL.

The V call is TRBV6-5, the J call TRBJ1-5; D call uncertain. V was clipped by 4 bases and J by 5 bases, with 9 bases between them. Germline V gene lookup returns CDR1 MNHEY and CDR2 SVGAGI. The CDR3 consists of 13 residues. In DNA form, the CDR3 reads TGTGCCAGCAGTTTGGAGGGAGATCAGCCCCAGCATTTT. It codes for CASSLEGDQPQHF.

The chain has TRBV11-3 and TRBJ2-3, with D perhaps assigned TRBD1 or TRBD2 (5 bases each). The CDR3 is 13 amino acids. V was pared by 5 bases and J by 6 bases, with 12 bases between. Per the germline V gene, CDR1 is SGHNT and CDR2 is YENEEA. CDR3 protein: CASSVGELDTQYF. The CDR3 region has the DNA TGTGCCAGCAGCGTAGGGGAGTTGGATACGCAGTATTTT.

This CDR3 reads CASSVGPPGQGANTQYF. The CDR3 DNA reads as TGTGCCAGCAGCGTAGGCCCCCCGGGACAGGGGGCAAATACGCAGTATTTT. The V and J genes are TRBV9 and TRBJ2-3; 12 nucleotides align to TRBD1. Germline-derived CDR1 and CDR2 are SGDLS and YYNGEE. The junction had 9 bases not matched to a gene; V was cut back by 0 bases and J by 7 bases. This CDR3 region has 17 residues.

The gene calls are TRBV9 and TRBJ1-6; TRBD1 might be the D (6 bases). The CDR3 extends over 16 amino acids. CDR1 SGDLS and CDR2 YYNGEE come from the germline V gene. Trimming took 3 bases from V and 9 from J, leaving 19 bases between them. The CDR3 region has the DNA TGTGCCAGCAGCGCGACGGTGGACAGTTTAGGTTCACCCCTCCACTTT. It is translated as CASSATVDSLGSPLHF. Drawing the rest from reference TRBV9 and TRBJ1-6, the complete variable domain is DSGVTQTPKHLITATGQRVTLRCSPRSGDLSVYWYQQSLDQGLQFLIQYYNGEERAKGNILERFSAQQFPDLHSELNLSSLELGDSALYFCASSATVDSLGSPLHFGNGTRLTVT.

J is TRBJ2-7 and V is TRBV28, with 7 positions matching TRBD1. Germline lookup yields CDR1 MDHEN and CDR2 SYDVKM. This CDR3 has 14 residues. J gave up 2 bases and V 5 bases, and 6 bases lay outside the gene matches. The CDR3 region has the DNA TGTGCCAGCAGTCCACAAGACAGGGCCTACGAGCAGTACTTC. Amino acids: CASSPQDRAYEQYF.

The rearrangement joins TRBV9 to TRBJ2-7; the match to TRBD2 covers 9 bases. CDR3 length equals 15 residues. After removal of 4 bases from V and 6 bases from J, the junction contained 11 bases not matched to a gene. The germline gives CDR1 SGDLS, CDR2 YYNGEE. The CDR3 DNA follows: TGTGCCAGCAGCTTCCTGGGAGCGGGAGGATCCGAGCAGTACTTC. Its protein is CASSFLGAGGSEQYF.

In this sample, this clone turned up once. The V and J genes are TRBV9 and TRBJ1-2, with TRBD1 as a possible D gene (6 bases). CDR1 is SGDLS, CDR2 YYNGEE, per germline. The CDR3 is 16 residues long. Deletions cut 0 bases from V and 7 bases from J, with 19 bases between. The CDR3 region is CASSVAGGQKGGGYTF. The CDR3, as DNA: TGTGCCAGCAGCGTAGCTGGTGGACAGAAGGGGGGTGGCTACACCTTC.

The gene calls are TRBV4-1 and TRBJ2-5; weak D call: TRBD2 (7 bases). Germline V gene lookup returns CDR1 MGHRA and CDR2 YSYEKL. The CDR3 is 17 residues long. V was trimmed by 1 base and J by 2 bases, leaving 17 bases between them. The CDR3: CASSQAASAGAQETQYF. CDR3 nucleotide sequence: TGCGCCAGCAGCCAAGCGGCTTCCGCGGGGGCACAAGAGACCCAGTACTTC.

The chain's CDR3 is CASSRPVVNQPQHF. CDR3 nucleotide sequence: TGTGCCAGCAGTCGACCGGTTGTAAATCAGCCCCAGCATTTT. V is TRBV28 and J is TRBJ1-5; the D is unclear. The germline CDR1 and CDR2 sequences are MDHEN and SYDVKM. The CDR3 extends over 14 amino acids. V lost 5 bases and J 4 bases, leaving 12 bases between the germline ends.

The gene calls are TRBV9 and TRBJ2-7; D uncertain. Trimming left V 0 bases short and J 3 bases short, with 4 bases between. This CDR3 spans 12 amino acids. The germline CDR1 and CDR2 sequences are SGDLS and YYNGEE. CDR3 residues: CASSVAGYEQYF. In nucleotides, the CDR3 is TGTGCCAGCAGCGTAGCTGGCTACGAGCAGTACTTC.